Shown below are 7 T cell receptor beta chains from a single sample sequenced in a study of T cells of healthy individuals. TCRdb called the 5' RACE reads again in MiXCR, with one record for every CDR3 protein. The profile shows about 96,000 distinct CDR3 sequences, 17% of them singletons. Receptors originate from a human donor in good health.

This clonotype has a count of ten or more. This CDR3 is CASRNFRAQKDYGYTF. CDR3 sequence (DNA): TGTGCCAGCAGAAACTTCCGGGCCCAAAAGGACTATGGCTACACCTTC. The chain combines TRBV11-2 with TRBJ1-2; no clear D. V shed 6 bases and J shed 3 bases, with 20 bases lying between them. The CDR3 is 16 residues long. Germline V gene data show CDR1 as SGHAT and CDR2 as FQNNGV.

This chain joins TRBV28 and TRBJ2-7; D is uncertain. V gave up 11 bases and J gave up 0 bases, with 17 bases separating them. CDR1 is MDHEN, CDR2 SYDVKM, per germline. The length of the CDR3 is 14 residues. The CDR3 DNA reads TGTGCCGCGAGGACCGCGATGAGCTCCTACGAGCAGTACTTC. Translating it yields CAARTAMSSYEQYF.

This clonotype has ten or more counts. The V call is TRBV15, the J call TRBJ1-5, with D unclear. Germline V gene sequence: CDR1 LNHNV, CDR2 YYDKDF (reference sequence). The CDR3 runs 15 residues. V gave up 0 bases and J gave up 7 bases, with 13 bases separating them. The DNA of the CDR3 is TGTGCCACCAGCAGAGATGGAGGAGGGAAGCAGCCCCAGCATTTT. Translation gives CATSRDGGGKQPQHF. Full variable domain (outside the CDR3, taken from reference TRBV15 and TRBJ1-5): DAMVIQNPRYQVTQFGKPVTLSCSQTLNHNVMYWYQQKSSQAPKLLFHYYDKDFNNEADTPDNFQSRRPNTSFCFLDIRSPGLGDTAMYLCATSRDGGGKQPQHFGDGTRLSIL.

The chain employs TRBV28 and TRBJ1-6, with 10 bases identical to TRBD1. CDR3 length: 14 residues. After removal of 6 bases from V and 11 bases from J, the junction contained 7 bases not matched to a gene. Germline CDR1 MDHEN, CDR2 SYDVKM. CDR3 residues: CASRGGTGVTPLHF. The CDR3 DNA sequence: TGTGCCAGCAGGGGCGGGACAGGGGTGACACCCCTCCACTTT.

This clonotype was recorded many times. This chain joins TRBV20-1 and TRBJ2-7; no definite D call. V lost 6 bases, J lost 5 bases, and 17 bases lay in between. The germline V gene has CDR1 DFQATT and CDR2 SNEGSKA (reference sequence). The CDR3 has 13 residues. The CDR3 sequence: CSAHPSGFDEQYF. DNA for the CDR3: TGCAGTGCCCACCCCTCCGGATTCGACGAGCAGTACTTC.

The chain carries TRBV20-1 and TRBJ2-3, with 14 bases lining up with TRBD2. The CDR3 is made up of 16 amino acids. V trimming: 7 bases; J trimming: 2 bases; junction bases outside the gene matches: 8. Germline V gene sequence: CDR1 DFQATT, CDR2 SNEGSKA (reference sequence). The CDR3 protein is CSGETTSGGATDTQYF. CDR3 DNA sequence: TGCAGTGGTGAGACGACTAGCGGGGGGGCCACAGATACGCAGTATTTT.

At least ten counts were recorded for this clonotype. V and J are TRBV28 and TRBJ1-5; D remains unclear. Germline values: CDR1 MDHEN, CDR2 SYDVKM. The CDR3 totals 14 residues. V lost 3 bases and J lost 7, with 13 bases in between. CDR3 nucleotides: TGTGCCAGCAGTTTTAGGGCCATGAGGCAGCCCCAGCATTTT. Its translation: CASSFRAMRQPQHF.